This is a list of T cell receptor beta chains from one sample in a study of regulatory T cells in long-lasting Graves disease. TCRdb recomputed calls from the multiplex PCR reads with MiXCR, one row per CDR3 protein. This sample has hundreds of thousands of distinct CDR3 sequences, with around a fifth found just once. Sequenced material: peripheral blood mononuclear cells (PBMCs), taken when the disease was refractory, from a patient treated with antithyroid drugs. The receptor source for this set is a female donor with Graves disease. Both conserved end residues are part of each CDR3. Fields, in order: D gene, CDR3 length, V gene, clone size, J gene, CDR3 protein, CDR3 DNA. The D gene is left open where the match is weak. Rows may omit the clone size; those that give it use once, few, many or a size class.

.	14	TRBV19	few	TRBJ2-2	CASSIGVSTGELFF	TGTGCCAGTAGTATAGGGGTCAGCACCGGGGAGCTGTTTTTT
.	12	TRBV28	many	TRBJ2-5	CASRDSGETQYF	TGTGCCAGCCGGGACAGCGGGGAGACCCAGTACTTC
.	18	TRBV7-8	.	TRBJ2-2	CASSLPVWAPRRTGELFF	TGTGCCAGCAGCTTACCGGTTTGGGCCCCCAGGCGGACCGGGGAGCTGTTTTTT
TRBD1	14	TRBV6-2/TRBV6-3	.	TRBJ1-5	CASTWTGGNQPQHF	TGTGCCAGCACCTGGACAGGGGGCAATCAGCCCCAGCATTTT
TRBD2	16	TRBV9	.	TRBJ2-7	CASSTLAGGPADEQYF	TGTGCCAGCAGCACTTTAGCGGGAGGGCCTGCCGACGAGCAGTACTTC
.	15	TRBV5-1	once	TRBJ2-7	CASSMGGSERGEQYF	TGCGCCAGCAGCATGGGTGGCTCAGAACGGGGGGAGCAGTACTTC
TRBD1	12	TRBV20-1	many	TRBJ2-5	CSARDRVETQYF	TGCAGTGCGAGGGACAGGGTGGAGACCCAGTACTTC
.	13	TRBV12-3/TRBV12-4	many	TRBJ2-7	CASSSRVAAKVGF	TGTGCCAGCAGCTCCCGGGTAGCGGCTAAGGTCGGCTTC
.	11	TRBV28	many	TRBJ1-1	CASSSGGRAFF	TGTGCCAGCAGTTCCGGGGGGAGAGCTTTCTTT
.	12	TRBV10-3	once	TRBJ1-1	CAISKGGTEAFF	TGTGCCATCAGCAAGGGAGGCACTGAAGCTTTCTTT
.	18	TRBV5-4	.	TRBJ1-1	CASSLRVRRGNMNTEAFF	TGTGCCAGCAGCTTGAGGGTCAGAAGGGGGAACATGAACACTGAAGCTTTCTTT
TRBD2	17	TRBV20-1	.	TRBJ2-7	CSVETGLAGTSGDEQYF	TGCAGTGTAGAGACTGGACTAGCGGGAACCTCTGGAGACGAGCAGTACTTC
.	15	TRBV18	.	TRBJ1-5	CASSRGTETYQPQHF	TGTGCCAGCTCACGCGGGACGGAGACCTATCAGCCCCAGCATTTT
.	17	TRBV11-3	few	TRBJ1-6	CASSPSRGGIGTAPLHF	TGTGCCAGCAGCCCCTCCCGAGGGGGGATTGGGACGGCACCCCTCCACTTT